The next 23 T cell receptor beta chains were all read from a single sample in a study of T-cell reconstitution after alpha-beta-depleted transplantation in children. Preparation of the TCRbeta library was carried out with unique molecular identifiers. TCRdb processed the PCR reads anew with MiXCR; each CDR3 protein has one entry. The sample yields about 580,000 distinct CDR3 sequences, under 30% seen once. The sample was PBMCs, mostly from graft donor cells, taken 360 days after TCRalphabeta/CD19-depleted stem cell transplant. The source is a boy younger than two who had a stem cell transplant for acute myeloid leukemia, so the T cells may come from the graft donor.

The chain uses TRBV24-1 and TRBJ2-3; 7 positions agree with TRBD1. After removal of 2 bases from V and 0 bases from J, the junction contained 1 base not matched to a gene. CDR1 is KGHDR and CDR2 is SFDVKD in the germline V gene. The CDR3 totals 15 residues. CDR3 sequence (DNA): TGTGCCACCAGTGATTCGGGACAGAGCACAGATACGCAGTATTTT. Translated, it gives CATSDSGQSTDTQYF.

V usage is TRBV6-2 or TRBV6-3 and J usage is TRBJ1-1; TRBD1 matches at 7 bases. The CDR3 extends over 13 amino acids. Germline CDR1 reads MNHEY; CDR2 reads SVGEGT. Losses at the gene ends were 7 bases for V and 8 bases for J; bases not matched to a gene: 10. As DNA, the CDR3 is TGTGCCAGCACCCTGACAGGGACGCCAGAAGCTTTCTTT. Translated, it gives CASTLTGTPEAFF.

Here the CDR3 reads CATSRLQTDTQYF. Here the CDR3 DNA reads TGTGCCACCAGCAGACTACAGACAGATACGCAGTATTTT. The gene calls are TRBV15 and TRBJ2-3; D remains unclear. This CDR3 spans 13 amino acids. Germline V gene sequence: CDR1 LNHNV, CDR2 YYDKDF (reference sequence). V gave up 2 bases and J gave up 3 bases, with 6 bases separating them. The whole variable domain, filled in from reference TRBV15 and TRBJ2-3, reads DAMVIQNPRYQVTQFGKPVTLSCSQTLNHNVMYWYQQKSSQAPKLLFHYYDKDFNNEADTPDNFQSRRPNTSFCFLDIRSPGLGDTAMYLCATSRLQTDTQYFGPGTRLTVL.

The V and J genes are TRBV9 and TRBJ1-6; 11 bases are a match to TRBD1. V gave up 3 bases and J gave up 9 bases; unmatched junction bases: 5. Germline V gene lookup returns CDR1 SGDLS and CDR2 YYNGEE. The CDR3 is 15 amino acids. DNA of the CDR3: TGTGCCAGCAGCGGACCGGGACAGGGGGGTTCACCCCTCCACTTT. This gives the protein CASSGPGQGGSPLHF.

This clonotype was seen a few times. The chain employs TRBV20-1 and TRBJ2-7, with 8 bases identical to TRBD1. Trimming took 5 bases from V and 1 from J; bases not matched to a gene: 10. The V gene's germline CDR1 is DFQATT and CDR2 SNEGSKA (reference sequence). This CDR3 has 15 amino acids. The CDR3 DNA sequence: TGCAGTGCTCTTAAAACCGGGACAGGTTCCTACGAGCAGTACTTC. It specifies CSALKTGTGSYEQYF.

This clonotype was counted at least ten times. The rearrangement links TRBV15 to TRBJ2-3; perhaps TRBD2 as D (7 bases). The CDR3 covers 15 residues. With 5 bases removed from V and 5 bases from J, the gap between germline ends came to 17 bases. CDR1 is LNHNV, CDR2 YYDKDF, per germline (reference sequence). The CDR3 here is CATSWNGGRGDTQYF. The CDR3 bases are TGTGCCACCAGCTGGAACGGGGGGCGAGGAGATACGCAGTATTTT.

This clonotype was seen repeatedly, ten times or more. This chain joins TRBV29-1 and TRBJ1-2, with D possibly matching TRBD1 (5 bases). The CDR3 is 10 amino acids. V lost 8 bases and J 8 bases, leaving 12 bases between the germline ends. CDR1 SQVTM and CDR2 ANQGSEA come from the germline V gene. The CDR3 sequence is CSTGQGGYTF. For the CDR3, the DNA is TGCAGCACCGGCCAGGGCGGCTACACCTTC.

The V and J genes are TRBV7-3 and TRBJ2-5; no firm D call. Trimming pared 0 bases from V and 2 bases from J, leaving 10 bases between. In germline, CDR1 is SGHTA, CDR2 FQGTGA. CDR3 length: 15 residues. CDR3 DNA sequence: TGTGCCAGCAGCTTAACCCGAGACCTTCAAGAGACCCAGTACTTC. Its protein is CASSLTRDLQETQYF.

This clonotype was recorded at least ten times. The chain uses TRBV9 and TRBJ2-1; D is undetermined. The length of the CDR3 is 14 residues. The ends were cut back, 2 bases at V and 3 bases at J, with 9 bases in the middle. Germline V gene lookup returns CDR1 SGDLS and CDR2 YYNGEE. As DNA, the CDR3 is TGTGCCAGCAGCGTCGGCCAGCACTACAATGAGCAGTTCTTC. Translating it yields CASSVGQHYNEQFF.

The chain links TRBV21-1 to TRBJ1-4. TRBV21-1 counts as a pseudogene. The length of the CDR3 is 15 residues. CDR3 nucleotide sequence: TGTGCCAGCAGCCGGAGATGCAGGATCGGTGAAAAACTGTTTTTT. Protein sequence: CASSRRCRIGEKLFF.

V and J are TRBV10-3 and TRBJ2-7, with 7 positions matching TRBD1. The CDR3 sequence is 13 residues long. The junction had 10 bases not matched to a gene; V was cut back by 5 bases and J by 9 bases. The germline V gene encodes CDR1 ENHRY and CDR2 SYGVKD. The CDR3 here is CAISQGDKVWQYV. In nucleotides, the CDR3 is TGTGCCATCAGTCAGGGGGACAAGGTTTGGCAGTACGTC.

The chain joins TRBV28 to TRBJ1-5; TRBD1 aligns across 12 bases. Germline V gene sequence: CDR1 MDHEN, CDR2 SYDVKM. This CDR3 spans 16 amino acids. V trimming: 5 bases; J trimming: 5 bases; junction bases outside the gene matches: 7. CDR3 sequence reads: CASSPTGTGGDQPQHF. The CDR3 DNA reads TGTGCCAGCAGTCCTACCGGGACAGGGGGCGATCAGCCCCAGCATTTT.

In this sample, this clonotype turned up many times. The gene calls are TRBV27 and TRBJ2-7; the match to TRBD2 covers 11 bases. The CDR3 runs to 15 residues. Per germline, CDR1 MNHEY and CDR2 SMNVEV (reference sequence). The ends lost 5 bases at V and 2 bases at J; junction bases unmatched: 5. CDR3 in amino acids: CASSVTSGGTYEQYF. The CDR3 bases are TGTGCCAGCAGTGTCACTAGCGGGGGCACCTACGAGCAGTACTTC.

There are many counts of this clonotype. The chain recombines TRBV29-1 with TRBJ2-7; 11 bases line up with TRBD1. The CDR3 runs 16 residues. The V gene end was trimmed by 4 bases and the J gene end by 7 bases; junction bases not matched to a gene: 15. The germline gives CDR1 SQVTM, CDR2 ANQGSEA. CDR3 in DNA: TGCAGCGTTGGGGACACAGCCGGGACAGGGGGATTTGAGCAGTACTTC. This encodes CSVGDTAGTGGFEQYF.

The V and J genes are TRBV7-2 and TRBJ2-2; D is ambiguous. Trimming pared 1 base from V and 0 bases from J, leaving 9 bases between. Germline V gene lookup returns CDR1 SGHTA and CDR2 FQGNSA. The CDR3 length is 16 residues. The CDR3 bases are TGTGCCAGCAGCTTAGGTACACCTTCGAACACCGGGGAGCTGTTTTTT. It translates to CASSLGTPSNTGELFF. Full variable domain (remainder filled in from reference TRBV7-2 and TRBJ2-2): GAGVSQSPSNKVTEKGKDVELRCDPISGHTALYWYRQSLGQGLEFLIYFQGNSAPDKSGLPSDRFSAERTGGSVSTLTIQRTQQEDSAVYLCASSLGTPSNTGELFFGEGSRLTVL.

This clonotype was seen repeatedly, ten times or more. The chain couples TRBV27 to TRBJ2-3, with 12 bases that match TRBD2. Germline V gives CDR1 MNHEY, CDR2 SMNVEV (reference sequence). The CDR3 totals 17 residues. With 5 bases clipped from V and 1 base from J, the junction kept 7 bases outside the gene matches. DNA of the CDR3: TGTGCCAGCAGTCTAGAGGCTAGCGGGGGGGGCACAGATACGCAGTATTTT. Translation gives CASSLEASGGGTDTQYF.

The CDR3 reads CASRYDRGSYTEAFF. The CDR3, as DNA: TGCGCCAGCCGCTACGACAGGGGATCGTACACTGAAGCTTTCTTT. The J gene is TRBJ1-1, the V gene TRBV4-3; 8 bases line up with TRBD1. From germline, CDR1 is LGHNA and CDR2 YSLEER. The J segment lost 3 bases and the V segment lost 8 bases, leaving 11 bases of the junction unmatched. The CDR3 covers 15 residues.

This clonotype was seen only a few times. V and J are TRBV28 and TRBJ2-7, with 11 bases identical to TRBD1. Germline V gene sequence: CDR1 MDHEN, CDR2 SYDVKM. The trim removed 6 bases at V and 2 bases at J, leaving 0 bases unmatched. The CDR3 covers 13 residues. The CDR3 loop reads CASRGQGAYEQYV. CDR3 coding DNA: TGTGCCAGCAGGGGACAGGGGGCCTACGAGCAGTACGTC.

This clonotype has ten or more counts. The V and J genes are TRBV5-1 and TRBJ2-1; 11 nucleotides agree with TRBD2. The germline CDR1 and CDR2 sequences are SGHRS and YFSETQ. The CDR3 loop spans 16 amino acids. Unmatched junction bases numbered 7, after V lost 3 bases and J lost 5 bases. The CDR3, as DNA: TGCGCCAGCAGCTCTCCGGGACTAGCGGAACACAATGAGCAGTTCTTC. Its translation: CASSSPGLAEHNEQFF.

This clonotype was counted many times. The chain uses TRBV12-3 or TRBV12-4 and TRBJ2-5, with D unresolved. Deletions cut 0 bases from V and 7 bases from J, with 12 bases between. The CDR3 is made up of 14 amino acids. The CDR3 sequence is CASSLAHDRATQYF. DNA of the CDR3: TGTGCCAGCAGTTTAGCACACGACCGGGCGACCCAGTACTTC.

This sequence joins TRBV20-1 and TRBJ2-5; TRBD2 is a possible D gene (7 bases). This CDR3 region has 12 residues. Germline CDR1 and CDR2: DFQATT and SNEGSKA (reference sequence). The CDR3 region is CSERGAQETQYF. The CDR3 DNA sequence: TGCAGCGAACGGGGGGCCCAAGAGACCCAGTACTTC.

This clonotype occurred many times. The chain has TRBV20-1 and TRBJ2-7; 7 bases line up with TRBD2. Germline V lookup: CDR1 DFQATT, CDR2 SNEGSKA (reference sequence). There are 13 residues in the CDR3. With V trimmed by 3 bases and J by 4 bases, 6 bases remained unmatched. The CDR3 sequence: CSASSSGAYEQYV. CDR3 nucleotides: TGCAGTGCTAGCTCAAGCGGGGCTTACGAGCAGTACGTC.

This clonotype was found a few times. The chain links TRBV4-1 to TRBJ2-5, with D tentatively TRBD1 (6 bases). The V gene's germline CDR1 is MGHRA and CDR2 YSYEKL. This CDR3 spans 19 amino acids. Deletions cut 0 bases from V and 5 bases from J, with 25 bases between. CDR3 nucleotide sequence: TGCGCCAGCAGCCAAGAGGTATCCATCCCCAGGGGCATTGAGGAGACCCAGTACTTC. Encoded protein: CASSQEVSIPRGIEETQYF.